These T cell receptor beta chains were read from a single sample in a study of T-cell memory formation after mild COVID-19. TCRdb analysed the 5' RACE reads with MiXCR anew, one entry per CDR3 protein. The sample includes about 540,000 distinct CDR3 sequences, roughly 22% of them seen just once. The sequencing input was PBMCs or a T cell subset sorted from them (not recorded which). The receptors stem from an adult woman who had mild COVID-19 (a few samples of this study predate the infection). Cell type and time point are not known. The CDR3 runs from the conserved cysteine through the conserved F or W. D genes are given only for firm matches. A clone size is listed for some rows: how often the clone was seen (once, few, many), or a class if it is expanded.

>14|TRBJ2-7|TRBV5-4|many|.
CASSLGAASYEQYF
TGTGCCAGCAGCTTGGGGGCAGCCTCCTACGAGCAGTACTTC
>13|TRBJ2-7|TRBV5-1|few|.
CASSLLQEYEQYF
TGCGCCAGCAGCTTACTACAGGAATACGAGCAGTACTTC
>11|TRBJ2-1|TRBV5-6|few|TRBD1
CASSWGQRLFF
TGTGCCAGCAGCTGGGGACAGCGGCTGTTCTTC
>14|TRBJ1-1|TRBV5-8|few|.
CAGPPGQGNTEAFF
TGTGCCGGGCCCCCGGGCCAGGGGAACACTGAAGCTTTCTTT
>16|TRBJ2-2|TRBV5-1|.|.
CASSLEGRPNTGELFF
TGCGCCAGCAGCTTGGAAGGGCGGCCGAACACCGGGGAGCTGTTTTTT
>15|TRBJ2-5|TRBV9|.|TRBD2
CASSVASSGSETQYF
TGTGCCAGCAGCGTAGCTAGTAGCGGGAGTGAGACCCAGTACTTC
>12|TRBJ1-1|TRBV11-2|few|.
CASSAADTEAFF
TGTGCCAGCAGCGCGGCGGACACTGAAGCTTTCTTT
>13|TRBJ1-2|TRBV5-1|.|TRBD1
CASSLSVTGAQTF
TGCGCCAGCAGCCTCAGTGTGACAGGGGCGCAAACCTTC
>16|TRBJ2-7|TRBV5-6|.|.
CASSLSWQGPFYEQYF
TGTGCCAGCAGCTTGAGTTGGCAGGGACCCTTCTACGAGCAGTACTTC
>13|TRBJ2-7|TRBV24-1|.|.
CATSEGSVYEQYF
TGTGCCACCAGTGAGGGGTCCGTTTACGAGCAGTACTTC
>18|TRBJ2-3|TRBV7-6|few|TRBD2
CASSLGSSGGFTSDTQYF
TGTGCCAGCAGCTTAGGGTCTAGCGGGGGCTTCACATCAGATACGCAGTATTTT
>14|TRBJ1-5|TRBV6-2/TRBV6-3|few|.
CASSYRPGNQPQHF
TGTGCCAGCAGTTACCGACCAGGAAATCAGCCCCAGCATTTT
>18|TRBJ2-5|TRBV7-9|few|TRBD2
CASSYAPIYSGEQETQYF
TGTGCCAGCAGCTACGCGCCCATCTATAGCGGGGAACAAGAGACCCAGTACTTC
>15|TRBJ2-4|TRBV12-5|many|TRBD2
CASGLASGILRIQYF
TGTGCTAGTGGTTTGGCTAGCGGGATCCTTCGAATTCAGTACTTC
>14|TRBJ1-5|TRBV2|few|.
CASRPPGANQPQHF
TGTGCCAGCAGACCACCGGGGGCCAATCAGCCCCAGCATTTT
>14|TRBJ2-3|TRBV2|.|.
CASSRAGPSDTQYF
TGTGCCAGCAGTCGGGCAGGGCCGTCAGATACGCAGTATTTT
>13|TRBJ1-6|TRBV20-1|few|.
CSARDWRNSPLHF
TGCAGTGCTAGAGATTGGAGAAATTCACCCCTCCACTTT
>15|TRBJ2-7|TRBV6-1|.|.
CASSEEPFKGHEQYF
TGTGCCAGCAGTGAAGAGCCCTTCAAAGGGCATGAGCAGTACTTC
>13|TRBJ1-2|TRBV12-3/TRBV12-4|.|TRBD1
CASSMTGVDGYTF
TGTGCCAGCAGCATGACAGGGGTTGATGGCTACACCTTC
>15|TRBJ2-1|TRBV7-9|few|TRBD2
CASSIGRDAYNEQFF
TGTGCCAGCAGCATAGGGAGGGATGCTTACAATGAGCAGTTCTTC
>12|TRBJ1-1|TRBV3-1|many|.
CASNFGGTEAFF
TGTGCCAGCAATTTCGGCGGGACTGAAGCTTTCTTT
>17|TRBJ2-1|TRBV6-5|few|TRBD2
CASSYSNWPSGDNEQFF
TGTGCCAGCAGTTACTCGAATTGGCCTAGCGGCGACAATGAGCAGTTCTTC
>15|TRBJ2-3|TRBV7-2|many|TRBD2
CASSLDAGVIDTQYF
TGTGCCAGCAGCTTAGATGCGGGAGTAATAGATACGCAGTATTTT
>12|TRBJ1-2|TRBV20-1|.|.
CSAKADNYGYTF
TGCAGTGCTAAGGCAGATAACTATGGCTACACCTTC
>19|TRBJ2-1|TRBV7-8|few|TRBD1
CASTRRPGQGTIAYNEQFF
TGTGCCAGCACCAGACGACCGGGACAGGGTACTATCGCCTACAATGAGCAGTTCTTC
>13|TRBJ2-3|TRBV4-3|.|.
CASSPRSGDTQYF
TGCGCCAGCAGCCCCCGGTCGGGGGATACGCAGTATTTT
>15|TRBJ2-6|TRBV6-5|few|.
CASSPMSSGANVLTF
TGTGCCAGCAGCCCAATGAGCTCTGGGGCCAACGTCCTGACTTTC
>17|TRBJ2-1|TRBV4-1|few|TRBD1
CASSQTRTGLSYNEQFF
TGCGCCAGCAGCCAGACCAGGACAGGACTCTCCTACAATGAGCAGTTCTTC
>15|TRBJ2-7|TRBV4-3|.|.
CASSQEGLDSYEQYF
TGCGCCAGCAGCCAAGAGGGACTGGACTCCTACGAGCAGTACTTC
>11|TRBJ2-7|TRBV7-2|.|.
CASSTVREQYF
TGTGCCAGCAGCACCGTACGCGAGCAGTACTTC
>15|TRBJ2-7|TRBV9|few|.
CASSVRSDPSYEQYF
TGTGCCAGCAGCGTACGATCGGACCCCAGCTACGAGCAGTACTTC
>15|TRBJ1-1|TRBV30|.|.
CAWSVREGWRTEAFF
TGTGCCTGGAGTGTACGGGAGGGTTGGCGCACTGAAGCTTTCTTT
>19|TRBJ2-1|TRBV5-1|.|TRBD2
CASSNGTSGGAITYNEQFF
TGCGCCAGCAGCAACGGGACTAGCGGGGGGGCCATAACCTACAATGAGCAGTTCTTC
>13|TRBJ2-3|TRBV25-1|.|.
CASSEFGTDTQYF
TGTGCCAGCAGTGAATTCGGCACAGATACGCAGTATTTT
>14|TRBJ2-1|TRBV5-1|few|.
CASSLEMGQGEQFF
TGCGCCAGCAGCTTGGAGATGGGGCAGGGTGAGCAGTTCTTC
>17|TRBJ2-1|TRBV5-1|few|TRBD2
CASSLGLAGGRGDEQFF
TGCGCCAGCAGCCTTGGACTAGCGGGGGGGCGTGGGGATGAGCAGTTCTTC
>16|TRBJ1-1|TRBV18|few|.
CASSPPLLRADTEAFF
TGTGCCAGCTCACCACCCTTGCTGAGGGCTGACACTGAAGCTTTCTTT
>15|TRBJ2-7|TRBV5-1|few|TRBD1
CASSGGLWTGDEQYF
TGCGCCAGCAGCGGTGGGCTTTGGACAGGGGACGAGCAGTACTTC
>15|TRBJ2-3|TRBV4-1|few|.
CASSPRPVLADTQYF
TGCGCCAGCAGCCCACGACCAGTGCTGGCAGATACGCAGTATTTT
>17|TRBJ2-7|TRBV3-1|.|TRBD2
CASSHTTGLAGGYEQYF
TGTGCCAGCAGCCATACTACGGGACTAGCGGGTGGTTACGAGCAGTACTTC
>13|TRBJ2-2|TRBV29-1|.|.
CSASFGSTGELFF
TGCAGCGCCTCGTTCGGGTCCACCGGGGAGCTGTTTTTT
>15|TRBJ2-5|TRBV5-1|few|.
CASSLGDRVGETQYF
TGCGCCAGCAGCTTGGGCGATCGTGTTGGAGAGACCCAGTACTTC
>14|TRBJ2-4|TRBV5-1|many|.
CASSPDSWSDIQYF
TGCGCCAGCAGCCCGGACAGTTGGTCGGACATTCAGTACTTC
>16|TRBJ2-7|TRBV7-2|.|TRBD2
CASITGGLAGFREQYF
TGTGCCAGCATCACGGGGGGACTAGCGGGATTTCGGGAGCAGTACTTC
>15|TRBJ2-3|TRBV7-2|many|.
CASSPGPKGTDTQYF
TGTGCCAGCAGTCCGGGGCCCAAGGGCACAGATACGCAGTATTTT
>15|TRBJ2-7|TRBV7-2|.|.
CASSSRLGPTYEQYF
TGTGCCAGCAGCTCTAGACTGGGGCCAACCTACGAGCAGTACTTC
>17|TRBJ1-5|TRBV7-8|.|TRBD1
CASSPHMGQLGGQPQHF
TGTGCCAGCAGCCCACACATGGGACAGTTGGGTGGTCAGCCCCAGCATTTT
>14|TRBJ2-7|TRBV12-3/TRBV12-4|.|.
CASSSTQGGYEQYF
TGTGCCAGCAGTTCCACCCAGGGGGGCTACGAGCAGTACTTC
>14|TRBJ2-1|TRBV4-3|.|.
CASSQDRDYNEQFF
TGCGCCAGCAGCCAAGACCGCGATTACAATGAGCAGTTCTTC
>16|TRBJ2-3|TRBV25-1|few|TRBD2
CASSEWARGEADTQYF
TGTGCCAGCAGTGAGTGGGCCCGGGGGGAGGCAGATACGCAGTATTTT
>14|TRBJ2-7|TRBV27|few|.
CASSFRAGYHEQYF
TGTGCCAGCAGTTTTAGGGCAGGGTACCACGAGCAGTACTTC
>13|TRBJ2-7|TRBV20-1|.|.
CSAPRQGTYEQYF
TGCAGTGCTCCCCGCCAGGGGACCTACGAGCAGTACTTC
>14|TRBJ1-5|TRBV7-6|few|.
CASSLETGNQPQHF
TGTGCCAGCAGCTTAGAAACGGGCAATCAGCCCCAGCATTTT
>15|TRBJ2-7|TRBV6-2/TRBV6-3|once|.
CASSPTGGYSYEQYF
TGTGCCAGCAGCCCGACGGGGGGCTACTCCTACGAGCAGTACTTC
>16|TRBJ2-2|TRBV11-1|few|.
CASSGMPGLVTGELFF
TGTGCCAGCAGCGGAATGCCAGGTCTTGTTACCGGGGAGCTGTTTTTT
>20|TRBJ2-7|TRBV12-3/TRBV12-4|few|TRBD1
CASSFRIGGTGASISYEQYF
TGTGCCAGCAGTTTTCGTATAGGTGGGACAGGCGCTTCTATCTCCTACGAGCAGTACTTC
>15|TRBJ2-1|TRBV9|few|TRBD2
CASSAEREPYNEQFF
TGTGCCAGCAGCGCCGAGCGGGAGCCCTACAATGAGCAGTTCTTC
>15|TRBJ2-1|TRBV5-1|few|TRBD2
CASSPGGGAYNEQFF
TGCGCCAGCAGCCCGGGCGGGGGGGCCTACAATGAGCAGTTCTTC